The present T cell receptor beta chain was sequenced within a study of blood T cell dynamics during melanoma immunotherapy. Background on the study: Metastatic melanoma patients received first-line pembrolizumab or nivolumab plus ipilimumab.

Study-level points and caveats: Whether repertoire-driving clones were melanoma-specific could not be determined.

The time point was: pre-treatment baseline. One draw preceded checkpoint blockade; another followed its first cycle at week 3. Patients with prior systemic cancer treatment, concomitant immunosuppressants, or other active malignancies were excluded. CDR3 size: 12 residues. Germline trimming cut 8 bases from V and 7 bases from J; bases unmatched to any gene: 5. Germline CDR1 MNHEY, CDR2 SVGAGI. For this clone: Its antigen remains unknown.

This table comes from immunoSEQ multiplex PCR, and its TCRdb copy is limited to in-frame clones, with some not included. This table has 13,000 or so clones, around nine tenths appearing once. The origin of this receptor is a human donor with melanoma. The V call is TRBV6-5, the J call TRBJ1-2; TRBD1 matches 9 bases. The sequencing used blood, collected from a patient treated with checkpoint blockade. The CDR3 sequence: CASYRGRGGYTF. The CDR3 nucleotides read TGTGCCAGCTACAGGGGGCGCGGTGGCTACACCTTC.